The 2 T cell receptor beta chains in this list originate from one sample, sequenced in a study of T-cell memory formation after mild COVID-19. MiXCR, applied by TCRdb to the 5' RACE reads, yields one record per CDR3 protein. The sample gives 150,000 to 200,000 distinct CDR3 sequences, 25% to 40% of which show up once; around 12% is in the top ten. Source material: PBMCs or a T cell subset sorted from them (not recorded which). These receptors originate from an adult woman who had mild COVID-19 (a few samples of this study predate the infection). Cell type and time point are not known.

This clonotype was found a few times. V and J are TRBV7-8 and TRBJ2-2; 14 bases match TRBD2. Unmatched junction bases numbered 6, after V lost 1 base and J lost 8 bases. Germline loops: CDR1 SGHVS, CDR2 FQNEAQ. The CDR3 has 17 residues. The CDR3 spells CASSLDAGLAGEGELFF. The CDR3 DNA reads as TGTGCCAGCAGCTTAGACGCGGGACTAGCGGGAGAGGGGGAGCTGTTTTTT.

This chain joins TRBV3-1 and TRBJ1-1; 9 bases agree with TRBD1. Unmatched junction bases numbered 3, after V lost 6 bases and J lost 1 base. The germline V gene has CDR1 LGHDT and CDR2 YNNKEL (reference sequence). The CDR3 loop spans 14 amino acids. CDR3 amino acids: CASRDRGRNTEAFF. The DNA of the CDR3 is TGTGCCAGCAGGGACAGGGGAAGGAACACTGAAGCTTTCTTT.